This T cell receptor beta chain appears in the sequencing data of a study of control samples from healthy donors and cancer patients. Profiled with immunoSEQ multiplex PCR; TCRdb holds only in-frame clones, not every one. Here the sample spans some 80,000 clones, around nine tenths being singletons. This clonotype originated in an older woman with head and neck cancer. The specimen sequenced was PBMCs.

CDR3 region: CASSWGTGGLQPQHF. Here the CDR3 DNA reads TGTGCCAGCAGCTGGGGGACAGGGGGGCTTCAGCCCCAGCATTTT. The chain links TRBV7-9 to TRBJ1-5; 11 nucleotides align to TRBD1. The V segment lost 4 bases and the J segment 6 bases; nucleotides outside the gene matches: 5. The V gene's germline CDR1 is SEHNR and CDR2 FQNEAQ (reference sequence). The CDR3 consists of 15 residues.